Below, 8 T cell receptor beta chains from the same sample are listed, as sequenced in a study of Graves' ophthalmopathy and Graves' hyperthyroidism. Amplification of TCR beta CDR3 regions used RNA transcripts. First-round RT-PCR used HTBI primers; second-round multiplex PCR followed. MiXCR, run by TCRdb on the multiplex PCR reads, gives a single entry per CDR3 protein. The sample holds about 550,000 distinct CDR3 sequences, just under 40% seen once. The sequenced material came from peripheral blood or thyroid tissue (not recorded which). The receptors originated from an adult man with Graves' hyperthyroidism.

This chain links TRBV29-1 with TRBJ2-5; D may match TRBD1 or TRBD2 (5 bases each). The V gene lost 6 bases and the J gene lost 6 bases, with 17 bases spanning the gap. Germline values: CDR1 SQVTM, CDR2 ANQGSEA. This CDR3 spans 13 amino acids. CDR3 sequence reads: CSVTRGVRQTQYF. The DNA of the CDR3 is TGCAGCGTGACCAGAGGGGTCCGGCAGACCCAGTACTTC.

This clonotype was picked up many times. The chain carries TRBV20-1 and TRBJ2-7; 9 nucleotides align to TRBD1. Germline V CDR1 and CDR2: DFQATT, SNEGSKA (reference sequence). Germline trimming cut 1 base from V and 6 bases from J; bases unmatched to any gene: 10. CDR3 length: 15 amino acids. CDR3 sequence: CSARVPGQGNLEQYF. The CDR3 bases are TGCAGTGCTAGAGTACCGGGACAGGGAAATCTCGAGCAGTACTTC.

This clonotype was picked up one time. The chain carries TRBV6-5 and TRBJ2-3; 9 bases are a match to TRBD2. Germline assignment: CDR1 MNHEY and CDR2 SVGAGI. V was clipped by 6 bases and J by 4 bases; unmatched bases: 8. The CDR3 extends over 15 amino acids. The CDR3: CASRASGLAADTQYF. In nucleotides, the CDR3 is TGTGCCAGCAGAGCTTCGGGACTAGCCGCAGATACGCAGTATTTT.

This chain connects TRBV5-1 to TRBJ1-2, with 7 positions matching TRBD1. The CDR3 covers 14 residues. Unmatched junction bases numbered 8, after V lost 2 bases and J lost 7 bases. Germline V gene lookup returns CDR1 SGHRS and CDR2 YFSETQ. For the CDR3, the DNA is TGCGCCAGCAGCTTTCTAGGGGGCGAATTTGGCTACACCTTC. Translation gives CASSFLGGEFGYTF.

This clonotype turned up a few times. The chain uses TRBV27 and TRBJ1-2; 7 bases line up with TRBD1. CDR3 length equals 16 residues. Trimming took 1 base from V and 4 from J; bases not matched to a gene: 9. Looked up from germline, CDR1 is MNHEY and CDR2 is SMNVEV (reference sequence). This chain's CDR3 is CASSLWGRGSGYGYTF. DNA for the CDR3: TGTGCCAGCAGTTTATGGGGCAGGGGGTCAGGCTATGGCTACACCTTC.

This clonotype was counted ten times or more. This chain uses TRBV6-5 with TRBJ2-2; TRBD1 might be the D (7 bases). The CDR3 has 13 residues. Germline V gene data show CDR1 as MNHEY and CDR2 as SVGAGI. With 6 bases removed from V and 10 bases from J, the gap between germline ends came to 15 bases. CDR3 in amino acids: CASRGGTDPELFF. CDR3 coding DNA: TGTGCCAGCAGAGGCGGGACAGATCCGGAGCTGTTTTTT.

In the case of this clonotype: This is likely a read error, given that the CDR3 carries no conserved phenylalanine or tryptophan at its end. It is unclear where the CDR3 begins or ends on the DNA, so no DNA is shown, and the CDR3 is as TCRdb lists it. This chain uses TRBV7-8 with TRBJ2-7. Including both end residues, the CDR3 is 9 amino acids long. CDR1 and CDR2 (germline): SGHVS, FQNEAQ. CDR3 sequence reads: CASSRTEYY.

This chain joins TRBV29-1 and TRBJ1-6, with 8 bases identical to TRBD1. Germline lookup yields CDR1 SQVTM and CDR2 ANQGSEA. The CDR3 is 13 residues long. The CDR3 nucleotides are TGCAGTGCCCCGACAGGGGATGGTTCACCCCTCCACTTT. Translated: CSAPTGDGSPLHF.